The 27 T cell receptor beta chains below come from one sample, sequenced in a study of shared T cell receptors in the human thymus. The repertoire was sequenced with immunoSEQ multiplex PCR; TCRdb's copy has only in-frame clones and lacks some. The data show hundreds of thousands of clones, roughly 90% seen once. The same specimen was also included in a second study, on human thymus T cells.

The material sequenced was thymocytes. Receptors were obtained from a boy in the first two years of life with a congenital heart defect.

The V and J genes are TRBV4-3 and TRBJ2-7; 8 bases align to TRBD2. The ends lost 2 bases at V and 5 bases at J; junction bases unmatched: 14. Germline CDR1 reads LGHNA; CDR2 reads YSLEER. The CDR3 consists of 17 residues. CDR3 nucleotides: TGCGCCAGCAGCCAACTCCGGGGAGCGGGAGTCCGCCACGAGCAGTACTTC. As protein: CASSQLRGAGVRHEQYF.

V and J are TRBV7-9 and TRBJ2-5; a weak D match, TRBD2 (6 bases). Trimming pared 10 bases from V and 2 bases from J, leaving 26 bases between. This CDR3 spans 17 amino acids. In germline, CDR1 is SEHNR, CDR2 FQNEAQ (reference sequence). The CDR3 here is CATTGDGSTHNQETQYF. The CDR3 nucleotides are TGTGCCACCACCGGGGACGGGAGTACTCACAATCAAGAGACCCAGTACTTC.

The chain combines TRBV28 with TRBJ2-7, with 10 bases matching TRBD1. The CDR3 sequence is 14 residues long. Unmatched junction bases numbered 1, after V lost 3 bases and J lost 2 bases. Germline V gene sequence: CDR1 MDHEN, CDR2 SYDVKM. CDR3 sequence reads: CASSFGTGAYEQYF. The CDR3 DNA reads TGTGCCAGCAGTTTCGGGACAGGGGCCTACGAGCAGTACTTC.

The CDR3: CASSPSETNEKLFF. CDR3 DNA sequence: TGTGCCAGCTCACCTTCCGAGACTAATGAAAAACTGTTTTTT. The chain couples TRBV18 to TRBJ1-4; D is uncertain. From germline, CDR1 is KGHSH and CDR2 LQKENI. V dropped 3 bases and J dropped 2 bases, with 7 bases sitting between them. The CDR3 runs 14 residues. Together with reference TRBV18 and TRBJ1-4, the CDR3 gives the full variable domain: NAGVMQNPRHLVRRRGQEARLRCSPMKGHSHVYWYRQLPEEGLKFMVYLQKENIIDESGMPKERFSAEFPKEGPSILRIQQVVRGDSAAYFCASSPSETNEKLFFGSGTQLSVL.

The V gene is TRBV7-2, the J gene TRBJ2-7; the match to TRBD1 covers 7 bases. CDR1 SGHTA and CDR2 FQGNSA come from the germline V gene. Germline trimming cut 1 base from V and 3 bases from J; bases unmatched to any gene: 3. The CDR3 is 14 residues long. In nucleotides, the CDR3 is TGTGCCAGCAGCTTAGGACAGGGAGACTACGAGCAGTACTTC. Its protein is CASSLGQGDYEQYF.

The rearrangement uses TRBV7-9 and TRBJ2-7, with TRBD1 matching 10 bases. Germline CDR1 SEHNR, CDR2 FQNEAQ (reference sequence). This CDR3 is built from 14 residues. Germline trimming cut 4 bases from V and 2 bases from J; bases unmatched to any gene: 2. The CDR3: CASSSGTGAYEQYF. As DNA, the CDR3 is TGTGCCAGCAGCTCCGGGACAGGGGCCTACGAGCAGTACTTC.

The chain carries TRBV7-2 and TRBJ2-7; weak D call: TRBD1 (5 bases). This CDR3 comprises 14 residues. From germline, CDR1 is SGHTA and CDR2 FQGNSA. V dropped 5 bases and J dropped 3 bases, with 14 bases sitting between them. CDR3 nucleotide sequence: TGTGCCAGCAGCCCTACCGGCAGGGTCTACGAGCAGTACTTC. This sequence encodes CASSPTGRVYEQYF.

This sequence joins TRBV19 and TRBJ1-2; 7 bases align to TRBD1. CDR3 length: 13 residues. The germline gives CDR1 LNHDA, CDR2 SQIVND (reference sequence). The junction had 5 bases not matched to a gene; V was cut back by 6 bases and J by 4 bases. CDR3: CASSQGVGYGYTF. In DNA, the CDR3 is TGTGCCAGTAGCCAGGGGGTCGGCTATGGCTACACCTTC.

This chain uses TRBV5-4 with TRBJ2-1, with 10 bases aligning to TRBD2. The CDR3 is made up of 17 amino acids. Trimming removed 4 bases from V and 7 bases from J; junction bases left unmatched: 14. The germline gives CDR1 SGHNT, CDR2 YYREEE (reference sequence). In DNA form, the CDR3 reads TGTGCCAGCAGCCCCGATGAGCGGGAGGGCCTTTATAATGAGCAGTTCTTC. This sequence encodes CASSPDEREGLYNEQFF.

Only one count was recorded for this clone. The chain combines TRBV30 with TRBJ1-5, with 8 bases lining up with TRBD1. The CDR3 runs 14 residues. Germline V gives CDR1 GTSNPN, CDR2 SVGIG (reference sequence). The ends lost 8 bases at V and 0 bases at J; junction bases unmatched: 6. The CDR3 loop reads CAGGQGGSNQPQHF. The CDR3 DNA reads TGTGCCGGCGGACAGGGCGGTAGCAATCAGCCCCAGCATTTT.

There are a few counts of this clone. The rearrangement joins TRBV21-1 to TRBJ1-3. TRBV21-1 is recorded as a pseudogene. The CDR3 totals 11 residues. This CDR3 reads CASSFLIRTGF. The CDR3 DNA follows: TGTGCCAGCAGCTTCCTTATTAGAACGGGTTTT.

This chain joins TRBV7-9 and TRBJ2-7, with 12 bases lining up with TRBD2. The J segment lost 3 bases and the V segment lost 4 bases, leaving 7 bases of the junction unmatched. The CDR3 sequence is 16 residues long. Per the germline V gene, CDR1 is SEHNR and CDR2 is FQNEAQ (reference sequence). DNA of the CDR3: TGTGCCAGCAGCTCACCATCTAGCGGGAGGGACTACGAGCAGTACTTC. Its translation is CASSSPSSGRDYEQYF.

The V and J genes are TRBV27 and TRBJ1-1; D remains unclear. The ends were cut back, 3 bases at V and 1 base at J, with 6 bases in the middle. The CDR3 runs 13 residues. The germline V gene has CDR1 MNHEY and CDR2 SMNVEV (reference sequence). CDR3 sequence reads: CASSFVRNTEAFF. The CDR3 coding sequence is TGTGCCAGCAGTTTCGTCAGGAACACTGAAGCTTTCTTT.

The CDR3 loop is CASWTSTEQFF. CDR3 coding DNA: TGTGCCAGTTGGACTAGCACTGAGCAGTTCTTC. The chain couples TRBV2 to TRBJ2-1; 8 bases are a match to TRBD2. CDR3 size: 11 residues. Germline V gene lookup returns CDR1 SNHLY and CDR2 FYNNEI. The J segment lost 9 bases and the V segment lost 9 bases, leaving 4 bases of the junction unmatched.

This clone appeared a few times. The chain recombines TRBV19 with TRBJ1-3; 7 bases match TRBD1. Germline-derived CDR1 and CDR2 are LNHDA and SQIVND (reference sequence). V lost 7 bases to trimming and J lost 9 bases; unmatched junction nucleotides: 15. This CDR3 is built from 15 residues. The CDR3 reads CASTASWTGAITIYF. In DNA, the CDR3 is TGTGCCAGTACCGCGAGCTGGACAGGAGCCATCACCATATATTTT.

CDR3 in amino acids: CASSLQASSYEQYF. The CDR3 bases are TGTGCCAGCAGTTTGCAAGCGAGCTCCTACGAGCAGTACTTC. This rearrangement joins TRBV27 to TRBJ2-7; D is ambiguous. CDR1 MNHEY and CDR2 SMNVEV come from the germline V gene (reference sequence). Trimming stripped 3 bases from V and 0 bases from J, with 9 bases between. The CDR3 totals 14 residues.

The DNA for the CDR3 is TGTGCCAGCAGCAAAAAGGACGGACAGGGGGTAGGAGGCTACACCTTC. It encodes CASSKKDGQGVGGYTF. The rearrangement joins TRBV21-1 to TRBJ1-2; no check of the table's D call, TRBD1, against the DNA was made. TRBV21-1 is deemed a pseudogene. The CDR3 contains 16 residues.

The chain employs TRBV6-1 and TRBJ2-5; the match to TRBD2 covers 7 bases. V shed 7 bases and J 2 bases; nucleotides not matched to a gene: 10. Germline CDR1 and CDR2: MNHNS and SASEGT. The CDR3 consists of 15 residues. Written as DNA, the CDR3 is TGTGCCAGCAAGATAGCGGGCAGCGGACAAGAGACCCAGTACTTC. Translation gives CASKIAGSGQETQYF.

The sample holds one count of this clone. This chain links TRBV10-3 with TRBJ2-2; 9 bases line up with TRBD1. CDR1 and CDR2 (germline): ENHRY, SYGVKD. V trimming: 1 base; J trimming: 0 bases; junction bases outside the gene matches: 6. The CDR3 is 18 amino acids. The CDR3 bases are TGTGCCATCAGTGAGTTTGGACAGGGGCGTCCGAACACCGGGGAGCTGTTTTTT. This codes for CAISEFGQGRPNTGELFF.

A word on this clone: At one of its ends the junction is not consistent with the germline gene, which may arise from a read error. The CDR3 loop is CASSLAGVGGANVLTF. CDR3 DNA sequence: TGTGCCAGCAGCCTAGCGGGAGTGGGTGGGGCCAACGTCCTGACTTTC. This rearrangement joins TRBV7-9 to TRBJ2-6; 10 bases are shared with TRBD2. The CDR3 extends over 16 amino acids. Germline CDR1 SEHNR, CDR2 FQNEAQ (reference sequence).

This clone has a handful of counts. The chain employs TRBV30 and TRBJ2-7; 7 positions agree with TRBD1. Trimming cost V 4 bases and J 2 bases; bases outside gene matches: 8. There are 14 residues in the CDR3. Germline V gives CDR1 GTSNPN, CDR2 SVGIG (reference sequence). The CDR3 reads CAWTPGQLTYEQYF. The CDR3 region has the DNA TGTGCCTGGACCCCGGGACAGCTCACCTACGAGCAGTACTTC. The full variable domain, in which reference TRBV30 and TRBJ2-7 provide the parts outside the CDR3, is SQTIHQWPATLVQPVGSPLSLECTVEGTSNPNLYWYRQAAGRGLQLLFYSVGIGQISSEVPQNLSASRPQDRQFILSSKKLLLSDSGFYLCAWTPGQLTYEQYFGPGTRLTVT.

This chain connects TRBV4-3 to TRBJ2-7, with 13 bases identical to TRBD2. Germline V CDR1 and CDR2: LGHNA, YSLEER. The CDR3 has 17 residues. V lost 0 bases and J lost 6; bases outside the gene matches: 8. In nucleotides, the CDR3 is TGCGCCAGCAGCCAAGAACTGGAACGACTAGCGGGAGGCGAGCAGTACTTC. Its translation is CASSQELERLAGGEQYF.

The J gene is TRBJ1-2, the V gene TRBV28; TRBD1 matches at 7 bases. The CDR3 is made up of 14 amino acids. Germline trimming cut 2 bases from V and 5 bases from J; bases unmatched to any gene: 5. Germline V gene sequence: CDR1 MDHEN, CDR2 SYDVKM. The CDR3 DNA follows: TGTGCCAGCAGTTTACCAGGGGGACGGTATGGCTACACCTTC. Translation gives CASSLPGGRYGYTF.

Only one count was recorded for this clone. V usage is TRBV9 and J usage is TRBJ2-1; weak D call: TRBD2 (5 bases). CDR1 and CDR2 from the germline V gene are SGDLS and YYNGEE. Trimming removed 0 bases at V and 12 bases at J, with 10 bases between. CDR3 length: 12 residues. The chain's CDR3 is CASSVVGGGQFF. The CDR3 DNA reads as TGTGCCAGCAGCGTAGTAGGAGGAGGGCAGTTCTTC.

The genes are TRBV10-1 and TRBJ2-1; 7 bases are shared with TRBD2. V lost 5 bases to trimming and J lost 8 bases; unmatched junction nucleotides: 18. The germline V gene encodes CDR1 WNHNN and CDR2 SYGVQD (reference sequence). The CDR3 covers 17 residues. DNA for the CDR3: TGCGCCAGCAGTCCCCGGGGCGGGGACCTAGGGAGGGATGAGCAGTTCTTC. Its translation: CASSPRGGDLGRDEQFF.

The genes are TRBV27 and TRBJ2-4; the D is unclear. V dropped 9 bases and J dropped 1 base, with 13 bases sitting between them. The CDR3 runs to 14 residues. Germline-derived CDR1 and CDR2 are MNHEY and SMNVEV (reference sequence). CDR3 sequence reads: CARSTALAKNIQYF. As DNA, the CDR3 is TGTGCCAGGAGTACAGCTCTGGCCAAAAACATTCAGTACTTC.

The rearrangement joins TRBV5-1 to TRBJ2-7; possible D gene TRBD2, 5 bases. V was cut by 4 bases and J by 5 bases, with 13 bases left in between. The CDR3 has 13 amino acids. Germline V gives CDR1 SGHRS, CDR2 YFSETQ. The chain's CDR3 is CASSPRDRDEQYF. CDR3 DNA sequence: TGCGCCAGCAGCCCCCGGGATAGGGACGAGCAGTACTTC. Supplemented by reference TRBV5-1 and TRBJ2-7, the full variable domain reads KAGVTQTPRYLIKTRGQQVTLSCSPISGHRSVSWYQQTPGQGLQFLFEYFSETQRNKGNFPGRFSGRQFSNSRSEMNVSTLELGDSALYLCASSPRDRDEQYFGPGTRLTVT.